This T cell receptor beta chain was captured by sequencing in a study of blood T cell repertoires in COVID-19. Study at large: COVID-19 samples, acute and convalescent, were from the United States, Italy and Spain. In each case, the material was cDNA or gDNA derived from T cells, B-cell-depleted T cells, or PBMCs.

Original methodology: Counts of nucleated cells, estimated from reference gene primer amplification, were obtained. Data came from immunoSEQ multiplex PCR; TCRdb stores just in-frame clones and leaves some out. The V and J calls and the clone size are those of that table, but D and trimming were determined from the DNA. The sample gives 150,000 or so clones, around 85% of which show up once; around 8% is in the top ten. The J segment lost 0 bases and the V segment lost 5 bases, leaving 14 bases of the junction unmatched. The CDR3 covers 18 residues. Germline loops: CDR1 MNHEY, CDR2 SMNVEV (reference sequence).

Material: peripheral blood. The source is a woman between 55 and 75 years old with COVID-19, enrolled during active disease. This chain uses TRBV27 with TRBJ1-1; 8 bases align to TRBD1. The CDR3 loop reads CASSAWTGPSYMNTEAFF. The CDR3 DNA reads as TGTGCCAGCAGTGCCTGGACAGGGCCTAGCTATATGAACACTGAAGCTTTCTTT.